This TCR beta chain comes out of a study of T cells after posttransplantation cyclophosphamide. Study-wide findings and caveats: Donor-recipient repertoire similarity was low at 1-2 months, rising over year one. Recipient CMV seropositivity and CMV reactivation strongly tracked TRB clonality. Skin or GI-infiltrating T cells shared few TRB sequences with blood.

Details on this clone: Its antigen is unknown.

TCRdb's table, derived via immunoSEQ multiplex PCR, lists solely in-frame clones and lacks some. The data hold more than 2,000 clones, with 65% to 70% observed a single time. Germline V gene data show CDR1 as SGHTA and CDR2 as FQGTGA. CDR3 length equals 15 residues. Cyclophosphamide on days +3 and +4 followed busulfan-fludarabine conditioning and a marrow graft. This chain uses TRBV7-3 with TRBJ2-5; weak D call: TRBD1 (6 bases). Gene TRBJ2-7 matches the end of the DNA better, so the J call may be wrong. This TCR was sampled from a female patient aged 45-65 years who received an allogeneic stem cell transplant from a related donor, was CMV-positive, and had no GVHD. Some T cells may be provided by the graft donor. Sample: PBMCs, taken 30 days after allogeneic stem cell transplant with posttransplant cyclophosphamide. The CDR3 coding sequence is TGTGCCAGCAGCTTAACGGGGGCCGAGACCTACGAGCAGTACTTC. Protein: CASSLTGAETYEQYF.